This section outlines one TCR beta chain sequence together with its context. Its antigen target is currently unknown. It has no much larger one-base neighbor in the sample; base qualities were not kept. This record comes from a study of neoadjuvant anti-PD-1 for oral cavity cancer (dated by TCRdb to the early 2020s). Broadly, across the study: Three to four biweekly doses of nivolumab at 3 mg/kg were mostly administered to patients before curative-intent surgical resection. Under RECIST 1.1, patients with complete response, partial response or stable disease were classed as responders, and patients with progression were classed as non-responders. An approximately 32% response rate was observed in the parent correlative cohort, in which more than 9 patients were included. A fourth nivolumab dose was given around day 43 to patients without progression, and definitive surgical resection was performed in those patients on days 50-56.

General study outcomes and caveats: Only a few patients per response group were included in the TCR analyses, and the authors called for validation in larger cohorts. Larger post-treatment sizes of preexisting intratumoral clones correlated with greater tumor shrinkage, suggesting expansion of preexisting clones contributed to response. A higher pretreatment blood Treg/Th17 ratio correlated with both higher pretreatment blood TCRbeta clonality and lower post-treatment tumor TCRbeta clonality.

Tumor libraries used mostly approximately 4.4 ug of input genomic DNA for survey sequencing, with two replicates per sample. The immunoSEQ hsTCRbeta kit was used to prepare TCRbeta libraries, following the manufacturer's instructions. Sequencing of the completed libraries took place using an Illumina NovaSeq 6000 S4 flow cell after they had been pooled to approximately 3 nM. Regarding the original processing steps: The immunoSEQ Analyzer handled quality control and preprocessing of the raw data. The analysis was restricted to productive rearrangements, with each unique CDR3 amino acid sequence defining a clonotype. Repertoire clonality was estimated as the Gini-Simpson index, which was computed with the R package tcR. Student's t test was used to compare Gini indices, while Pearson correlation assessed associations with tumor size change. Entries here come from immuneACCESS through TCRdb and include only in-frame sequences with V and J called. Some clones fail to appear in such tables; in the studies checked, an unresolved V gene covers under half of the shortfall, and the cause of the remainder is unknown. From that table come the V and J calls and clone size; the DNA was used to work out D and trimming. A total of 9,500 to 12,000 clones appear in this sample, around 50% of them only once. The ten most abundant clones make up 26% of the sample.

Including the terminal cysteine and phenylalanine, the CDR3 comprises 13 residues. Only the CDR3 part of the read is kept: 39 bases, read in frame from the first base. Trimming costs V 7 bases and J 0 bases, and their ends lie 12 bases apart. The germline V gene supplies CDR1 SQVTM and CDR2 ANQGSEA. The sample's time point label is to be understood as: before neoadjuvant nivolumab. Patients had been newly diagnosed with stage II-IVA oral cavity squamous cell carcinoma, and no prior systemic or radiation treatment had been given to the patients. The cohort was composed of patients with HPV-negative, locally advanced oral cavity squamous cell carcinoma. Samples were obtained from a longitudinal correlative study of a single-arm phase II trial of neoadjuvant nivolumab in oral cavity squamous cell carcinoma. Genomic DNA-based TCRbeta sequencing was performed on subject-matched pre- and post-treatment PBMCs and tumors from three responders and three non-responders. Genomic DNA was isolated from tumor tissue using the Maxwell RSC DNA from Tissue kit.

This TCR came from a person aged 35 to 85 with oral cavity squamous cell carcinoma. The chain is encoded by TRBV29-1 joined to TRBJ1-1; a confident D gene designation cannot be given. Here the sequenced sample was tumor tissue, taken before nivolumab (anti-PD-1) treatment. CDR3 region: CSAKDGVNTEAFF. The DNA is TGCAGCGCAAAGGACGGGGTGAACACTGAAGCTTTCTTT.